The 10 T cell receptor beta chains presented below share a single source sample, sequenced in a study of CD8 T cells in ankylosing spondylitis listed by TCRdb under 2017. The receptor library was made with 5' RACE. Sequencing relied on an Illumina HiSeq 2500. Using fastp trimming at Q25 and MiXCR clonotype assembly, TCRdb reanalyzed the public sequencing data and kept in-frame beta chains. All rows with the same CDR3 protein become a single entry with the most common DNA and genes. The sample yields more than 400,000 distinct CDR3 sequences; about 5.4% were counted once. The biggest ten clones account for under 4.5% of the sample. Summary of the overall study and its limitations: Blood from ankylosing spondylitis patients appeared to be characterized by a TCR beta motif made up of under ten highly homologous amino acid variants.

Antigens for these TCRs are unknown. The sequenced sample was blood, either unsorted or a sorted T cell fraction (not recorded which). Source of these receptors: a male donor with ankylosing spondylitis.

This clonotype has ten or more counts. CDR3 residues: CSVAQGTNTEAFF. CDR3 sequence (DNA): TGCAGCGTAGCACAGGGAACGAACACTGAAGCTTTCTTT. This chain links TRBV29-1 with TRBJ1-1; D perhaps matches TRBD1 (6 bases). Deletions cut 6 bases from V and 1 base from J, with 12 bases between. The CDR3 loop spans 13 amino acids. Germline V gives CDR1 SQVTM, CDR2 ANQGSEA.

This clonotype was found many times. V is TRBV20-1 and J is TRBJ2-3, with TRBD2 identical over 12 bases. The trim removed 5 bases at V and 7 bases at J, leaving 7 bases unmatched. CDR1 is DFQATT, CDR2 SNEGSKA, per germline (reference sequence). The CDR3 spans 14 residues. CDR3 sequence reads: CSALAGGPKNTQYF. Here the CDR3 DNA reads TGCAGTGCTCTAGCGGGAGGGCCGAAAAATACGCAGTATTTT.

Ten or more counts support this clonotype. The V gene is TRBV7-2, the J gene TRBJ2-7, with D perhaps TRBD1 (6 bases). The CDR3 contains 14 residues. V was cut by 4 bases and J by 2 bases, with 12 bases left in between. From germline, CDR1 is SGHTA and CDR2 FQGNSA. CDR3 bases: TGTGCCAGCAGCTCTGAACAGGGCGCCTACGAGCAGTACTTC. This encodes CASSSEQGAYEQYF.

This clonotype was seen repeatedly, ten times or more. The V call is TRBV3-1, the J call TRBJ2-5; 11 bases align to TRBD2. J was trimmed by 8 bases and V by 3 bases; bases with no gene match: 5. Germline V gene lookup returns CDR1 LGHDT and CDR2 YNNKEL (reference sequence). The CDR3 sequence is 14 residues long. CDR3 DNA: TGTGCCAGCAGCCACGGAACTAGCGGGAGTACCCAGTACTTC. It specifies CASSHGTSGSTQYF.

Regarding this clonotype: This may arise from a read error, as a much more abundant clone is one base away. It is likely a read error, because the conserved phenylalanine at the end of the CDR3 is missing. The V and J genes are TRBV11-2 and TRBJ2-7; the D is unclear. This CDR3 region has 12 residues. Trimming removed 6 bases from V and 1 base from J, with 7 bases in between. The V gene's germline CDR1 is SGHAT and CDR2 FQNNGV. The CDR3 here is CASRHRSYEQYY. The CDR3 DNA reads TGTGCCAGCAGGCACCGGTCCTACGAGCAGTACTAC.

This clonotype was found a few times. CDR3 DNA sequence: TGTGCCACCAGTGATCCGAGACTAGCGGGGACCTACGAGCAGTACTTC. It specifies CATSDPRLAGTYEQYF. The gene calls are TRBV24-1 and TRBJ2-7; 11 nucleotides line up with TRBD2. Germline V gene data show CDR1 as KGHDR and CDR2 as SFDVKD. The V and J ends lost 3 bases and 2 bases, in that order; junction bases with no gene match: 5. CDR3 size: 16 residues.

The sample holds many counts of this clonotype. The genes are TRBV3-1 and TRBJ1-5; no reliable D call. Deletions cut 1 base from V and 9 bases from J, with 10 bases between. The germline CDR1 and CDR2 sequences are LGHDT and YNNKEL (reference sequence). This CDR3 has 13 residues. For the CDR3, the DNA is TGTGCCAGCAGCCAAGTAATGGACCGGCCCCAGCATTTT. Its translation: CASSQVMDRPQHF.

This clonotype came up many times. The J gene is TRBJ2-3, the V gene TRBV27; D ambiguous. Trimming removed 4 bases at V and 5 bases at J, with 7 bases between. CDR1 and CDR2 (germline): MNHEY, SMNVEV (reference sequence). The CDR3 runs 12 residues. The CDR3 DNA sequence: TGTGCCAGCAGTTCGCTTGGAGATACGCAGTATTTT. Translating gives CASSSLGDTQYF.

This clonotype has ten or more counts. The chain employs TRBV20-1 and TRBJ1-4, with D uncertain. The CDR3 has 13 residues. V was trimmed by 3 bases and J by 7 bases, leaving 12 bases between them. The V gene's germline CDR1 is DFQATT and CDR2 SNEGSKA (reference sequence). CDR3 in DNA: TGCAGTGCTAGTCACAGCTTAACTGAAAAACTGTTTTTT. Its protein product is CSASHSLTEKLFF.

At least ten counts were recorded for this clonotype. This chain links TRBV28 with TRBJ2-5; D not certain. V dropped 3 bases and J dropped 11 bases, with 10 bases sitting between them. This CDR3 spans 11 amino acids. CDR1 and CDR2 (germline): MDHEN, SYDVKM. The CDR3 loop is CASSFAPVQYF. DNA of the CDR3: TGTGCCAGCAGTTTTGCCCCCGTGCAGTACTTC.